This T cell receptor beta chain was recorded in a study of shared clonotypes between healthy human individuals. Per the original methods: Without quality scores, immunoSEQ junctional reads could not be filtered like full-length reads. Libraries were prepared by immunoSEQ multiplex PCR; TCRdb keeps only in-frame clonotypes and omits some of them. V and J calls and clone size come straight from that table; D and trimming were deduced from the DNA. This table holds some 1.5 million clones, around 97% found once. Adult donors, all healthy and HIV-negative, had no recent acute infections or vaccinations. CD4+ cells yielded CD45RA+ naive and CD45RA-negative memory subsets. The origin of this receptor is a man aged 25-45 years in good health. Sequenced: naive CD4+ T cells sorted from blood. Subset of the sample: CD45RA+ positively selected.

CDR3 coding DNA: TGTGCCAGCAGCCAAGACTTCTCAGGGTTCCGTAGCACAGATACGCAGTATTTT. Its protein is CASSQDFSGFRSTDTQYF. The chain links TRBV14 to TRBJ2-3; possible D gene TRBD1, 5 bases. This CDR3 is built from 18 residues. The V gene lost 0 bases and the J gene lost 0 bases, with 16 bases spanning the gap. Per germline, CDR1 SGHDN and CDR2 FVKESK. The variable domain in full, with the rest retrieved from reference TRBV14 and TRBJ2-3, is EAGVTQFPSHSVIEKGQTVTLRCDPISGHDNLYWYRRVMGKEIKFLLHFVKESKQDESGMPNNRFLAERTGGTYSTLKVQPAELEDSGVYFCASSQDFSGFRSTDTQYFGPGTRLTVL.